This T cell receptor beta chain was captured by sequencing in a study of blood T cells in healthy people across ages. Study information: In model experiments, template switching was able to capture about one barcoded beta molecule for every two T cells that were present. Study-wide findings and caveats: The percentage of naive T cells correlated strongly with TCR beta diversity. The recorded TCR beta diversity per million T cells decreased in a roughly linear manner with age.

Comments on this clonotype: No antigen is known for it.

A sample-barcoded 5' primer and a J-beta primer mix were used in a second PCR of about 6 to 12 cycles. MiXCR, run by TCRdb on the 5' RACE reads, gives a single entry per CDR3 protein. Here the sample spans 1.5 million to 2 million distinct CDR3 sequences, roughly 32% being singletons. CDR3 length: 16 residues. V lost 5 bases, J lost 6 bases, and 9 bases stayed unmatched. Germline V CDR1 and CDR2: DFQATT, SNEGSKA (reference sequence). The sequence was obtained from a woman aged 25 to 45 in good health. Sequencing input: blood. The V gene is TRBV20-1, the J gene TRBJ2-3; TRBD2 agrees at 15 bases. Here the CDR3 reads CSAVPWTSGGGDTQYF. CDR3 nucleotides: TGCAGTGCTGTCCCATGGACTAGCGGGGGGGGTGATACGCAGTATTTT.